This is a list of T cell receptor beta chains from one sample in a study of CD8+ T cells in alopecia areata. The table came from immunoSEQ multiplex PCR; TCRdb's copy has only in-frame clones and leaves some out. This table has about 140,000 clones, about 86% appearing once. This material consisted of CD8+ T cells sorted from blood, taken at week 4, from a patient treated with tofacitinib. The receptors here all came from a human donor with alopecia areata. CDR3s include the opening cysteine and the closing phenylalanine or tryptophan. A D gene is named only where the DNA matches it firmly. Size tells how often a clone was seen (once, few, many) or the class of an expanded clone, and some rows leave it out.

V gene,clone size,D gene,J gene,CDR3 protein,CDR3 DNA
TRBV27,once,TRBD2,TRBJ2-1,CASRRLAGDNEQFF,TGTGCCAGCAGACGACTAGCGGGAGACAATGAGCAGTTCTTC
TRBV29-1,NA,NA,TRBJ2-1,CSVESVGYNEQFF,TGCAGCGTTGAAAGCGTGGGCTACAATGAGCAGTTCTTC
TRBV27,NA,NA,TRBJ1-1,CASSSFGRTINF,TGTGCCAGCAGTTCCTTCGGACGGACTATCAACTTT
TRBV29-1,NA,TRBD2,TRBJ2-1,CSVEDERDSSYNEQFF,TGCAGCGTTGAGGATGAGCGGGACTCATCCTACAATGAGCAGTTCTTC
TRBV10-3,NA,NA,TRBJ2-1,CATTDSYNEQFF,TGTGCCACTACCGACTCCTACAATGAGCAGTTCTTC
TRBV19,NA,NA,TRBJ1-2,CASSLGANYGYTF,TGTGCCAGTAGCTTAGGAGCTAACTATGGCTACACCTTC
TRBV2,NA,NA,TRBJ1-4,CASSRGADEKLFF,TGTGCCTCCAGTCGGGGGGCCGATGAAAAACTGTTTTTT
TRBV19,NA,NA,TRBJ2-7,CASKLDFSRGPYEQYF,TGTGCCAGTAAGCTCGATTTCTCCAGGGGCCCCTACGAGCAGTACTTC
TRBV2,NA,NA,TRBJ2-1,CASKEGSYNEQFF,TGTGCCAGCAAGGAGGGGTCCTACAATGAGCAGTTCTTC
TRBV7-2,NA,NA,TRBJ2-1,CASSLGWGGQYEQFF,TGTGCCAGCAGCTTAGGCTGGGGGGGCCAGTATGAGCAGTTCTTC
TRBV2,NA,NA,TRBJ2-7,CASKGGAYEQYF,TGTGCCAGCAAGGGGGGGGCCTACGAGCAGTACTTC
TRBV7-9,NA,NA,TRBJ2-7,CASSLSGTEQYF,TGTGCCAGCAGCTTATCAGGTACCGAGCAGTACTTC
TRBV5-1,NA,NA,TRBJ2-3,CASSRRDIEDTQYF,TGCGCCAGCAGCCGTCGGGACATAGAGGATACGCAGTATTTT
TRBV7-3,NA,TRBD2,TRBJ2-3,CASSLTSRGSDTQYF,TGTGCCAGCAGCTTAACGTCGCGGGGGTCAGATACGCAGTATTTT
TRBV7-9,NA,NA,TRBJ2-4,CASSSDGTKNIQYF,TGTGCCAGCAGCTCTGACGGCACCAAAAACATTCAGTACTTC
TRBV5-4,NA,NA,TRBJ2-1,CASSPITNEQFF,TGTGCCAGCAGCCCGATAACGAATGAGCAGTTCTTC
TRBV29-1,NA,NA,TRBJ2-7,CSVEADGHYEQYF,TGCAGCGTGGAAGCAGACGGGCACTACGAGCAGTACTTC
TRBV9,NA,TRBD2,TRBJ2-2,CASSRGGNTGELFF,TGTGCCAGCAGCCGCGGGGGTAACACCGGGGAGCTGTTTTTT
TRBV6-5,NA,NA,TRBJ2-2,CARRGNAQYTGELFF,TGTGCCAGACGGGGTAACGCTCAATACACCGGGGAGCTGTTTTTT
TRBV27,NA,TRBD2,TRBJ2-1,CASSLRGNWYNEQFF,TGTGCCAGCAGTTTGCGGGGGAATTGGTACAATGAGCAGTTCTTC
TRBV30,NA,NA,TRBJ2-7,CAWSGAGSSYEQYF,TGTGCCTGGAGTGGAGCCGGGAGCTCCTACGAGCAGTACTTC
TRBV7-9,NA,NA,TRBJ2-1,CASSLAQSSYNEQFF,TGTGCCAGCAGCTTAGCACAGAGCTCCTACAATGAGCAGTTCTTC
TRBV5-6,NA,NA,TRBJ1-2,CASSLGIGSYGYTF,TGTGCCAGCAGCTTGGGGATAGGGAGCTATGGCTACACCTTC
TRBV15,NA,NA,TRBJ2-3,CATSSEVTFASTDTQYF,TGTGCCACCAGCAGTGAGGTCACGTTCGCTAGCACAGATACGCAGTATTTT
TRBV19,NA,TRBD1,TRBJ1-1,CASSIGTGNTEAFF,TGTGCCAGTAGTATCGGGACAGGGAACACTGAAGCTTTCTTT
TRBV27,NA,TRBD2,TRBJ2-7,CASSSGSTGNEQYF,TGTGCCAGCAGTAGCGGGAGTACTGGGAACGAGCAGTACTTC
TRBV27,NA,NA,TRBJ2-7,CASSLKQYYEQYF,TGTGCCAGCAGTTTAAAACAGTACTACGAGCAGTACTTC
TRBV10-2,NA,TRBD1,TRBJ1-5,CASGTGSQPQHF,TGCGCCTCGGGGACAGGGTCCCAGCCCCAGCATTTT
TRBV29-1,NA,NA,TRBJ2-1,CSADKDSNNEQFF,TGCAGCGCTGACAAGGACAGCAACAATGAGCAGTTCTTC
TRBV9,NA,NA,TRBJ1-2,CASSVQGIDGYTF,TGTGCCAGCAGCGTACAAGGGATCGATGGCTACACCTTC
TRBV5-4,NA,NA,TRBJ2-2,CASSFRGLTGELFF,TGTGCCAGCAGCTTTCGGGGCCTCACCGGGGAGCTGTTTTTT
TRBV9,few,NA,TRBJ2-7,CASSAGFGGEQYF,TGTGCCAGCAGCGCGGGATTCGGAGGCGAGCAGTACTTC
TRBV5-1,NA,TRBD2,TRBJ2-3,CASSLAIAGNTDTQYF,TGCGCCAGCAGCTTGGCTATAGCGGGTAACACAGATACGCAGTATTTT
TRBV5-6,NA,NA,TRBJ1-1,CASSDEGGMNTEAFF,TGTGCCAGCAGCGATGAGGGGGGGATGAACACTGAAGCTTTCTTT
TRBV4-1,NA,NA,TRBJ2-3,CASSRATEGDTQYF,TGCGCCAGCAGCCGCGCGACGGAGGGAGATACGCAGTATTTT
TRBV25-1,NA,NA,TRBJ2-4,CASSELNIQYF,TGTGCCAGCAGTGAACTAAACATTCAGTACTTC
TRBV14,NA,NA,TRBJ2-3,CASSHLWDTQYF,TGTGCCAGCAGCCATTTGTGGGATACGCAGTATTTT
TRBV4-1,NA,NA,TRBJ2-7,CASSQLPGVTYEQYF,TGCGCCAGCAGCCAATTGCCGGGAGTTACCTACGAGCAGTACTTC
TRBV7-9,NA,TRBD1,TRBJ2-2,CASSPKRQGTNTGELFF,TGTGCCAGCAGCCCCAAAAGACAGGGGACGAACACCGGGGAGCTGTTTTTT
TRBV4-1,NA,NA,TRBJ1-1,CASSPEDPAEAFF,TGCGCCAGCAGCCCGGAAGACCCGGCTGAAGCTTTCTTT
TRBV29-1,NA,NA,TRBJ1-1,CSVEDVGILNTEAFF,TGCAGCGTTGAAGATGTAGGAATCTTGAACACTGAAGCTTTCTTT
TRBV7-9,NA,NA,TRBJ2-2,CASRIGTPNTGELFF,TGTGCCAGCAGAATCGGGACGCCGAACACCGGGGAGCTGTTTTTT
TRBV5-1,NA,NA,TRBJ1-2,CASSLEYPGDNYGYTF,TGCGCCAGCAGCTTGGAGTACCCAGGGGATAACTATGGCTACACCTTC
TRBV4-1,NA,NA,TRBJ2-3,CATSGTEWSDTQYF,TGCGCCACATCCGGGACGGAGTGGTCAGATACGCAGTATTTT
TRBV29-1,few,TRBD1,TRBJ1-2,CSVEPGGNYGYTF,TGCAGCGTTGAACCAGGGGGGAACTATGGCTACACCTTC
TRBV29-1,NA,TRBD2,TRBJ2-7,CSVPSGRGYEQYF,TGCAGCGTCCCTAGCGGGAGGGGCTACGAGCAGTACTTC
TRBV27,NA,TRBD1,TRBJ1-2,CASSDFGDRIYTF,TGTGCCAGCAGCGATTTTGGGGACAGGATCTACACCTTC
TRBV29-1,NA,TRBD2,TRBJ2-1,CSVEVGLAVNEQFF,TGCAGCGTTGAAGTAGGACTAGCAGTAAATGAGCAGTTCTTC
TRBV27,NA,NA,TRBJ1-1,CASAQGAVNTEAFF,TGTGCCAGCGCCCAAGGTGCCGTAAACACTGAAGCTTTCTTT
TRBV7-9,NA,NA,TRBJ2-3,CASSLERDTQYF,TGTGCCAGCAGCTTAGAGAGAGATACGCAGTATTTT
TRBV30,NA,NA,TRBJ2-1,CAWSGSIDNEQFF,TGTGCCTGGAGTGGGAGTATCGACAATGAGCAGTTCTTC
TRBV14,NA,NA,TRBJ2-1,CASSQDSVNEQFF,TGTGCCAGCAGCCAAGACAGCGTCAATGAGCAGTTCTTC
TRBV15,NA,NA,TRBJ1-1,CATSRDRGTEAFF,TGTGCCACCAGCAGAGATCGAGGCACTGAAGCTTTCTTT
TRBV9,few,NA,TRBJ1-1,CASSPSGTNTEAFF,TGTGCCAGCAGCCCATCCGGGACGAACACTGAAGCTTTCTTT
TRBV5-1,NA,NA,TRBJ2-7,CASSLTTGSDEQYF,TGCGCCAGCAGCCTAACAACCGGCTCGGACGAGCAGTACTTC
TRBV19,NA,TRBD2,TRBJ2-1,CASSGGGDYNEQFF,TGTGCCAGTTCCGGCGGGGGGGACTACAATGAGCAGTTCTTC
TRBV7-7,NA,NA,TRBJ2-3,CASSRNSREIGAEGITDTQYF,TGTGCTAGCAGCCGAAACTCCCGGGAGATCGGAGCCGAGGGAATCACAGATACGCAGTATTTT
TRBV4-1,NA,TRBD2,TRBJ2-7,CASSQSSGPAYEQYF,TGCGCCAGCAGCCAATCTAGCGGGCCCGCCTACGAGCAGTACTTC
TRBV7-9,few,NA,TRBJ2-3,CASSSRDAPQVPDTQYF,TGTGCCAGCAGCTCTCGGGACGCGCCTCAGGTCCCAGATACGCAGTATTTT